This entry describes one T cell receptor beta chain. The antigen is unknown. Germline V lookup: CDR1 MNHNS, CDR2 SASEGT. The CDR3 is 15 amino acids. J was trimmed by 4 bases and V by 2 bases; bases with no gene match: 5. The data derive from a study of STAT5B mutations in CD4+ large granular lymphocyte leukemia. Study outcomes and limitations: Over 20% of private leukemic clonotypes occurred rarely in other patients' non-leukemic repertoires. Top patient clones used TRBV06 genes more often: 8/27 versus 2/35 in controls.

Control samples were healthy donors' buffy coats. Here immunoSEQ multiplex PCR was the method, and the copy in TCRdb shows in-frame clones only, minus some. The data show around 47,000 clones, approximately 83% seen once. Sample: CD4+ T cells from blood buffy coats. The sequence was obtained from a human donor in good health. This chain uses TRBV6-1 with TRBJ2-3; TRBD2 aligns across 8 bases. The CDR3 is CASSEQRGPSDTQYF. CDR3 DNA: TGTGCCAGCAGTGAACAGCGGGGGCCTTCAGATACGCAGTATTTT.